The 31 T cell receptor beta chains below come from one sample, sequenced in a study of CD8 T cells in Susac syndrome (dated by TCRdb to between 2018 and 2021). The library was prepared using the immunoSEQ multiplex PCR assay. RNA was extracted with the RNeasy kit and about 0.5 to 1 ug was reverse transcribed using random hexamers. TCRdb applied fastp at Q25 and MiXCR to the public reads, then kept only in-frame beta chains. Entries are consolidated by CDR3 protein sequence, retaining the most common genes and DNA. For this sample there are 250,000 to 350,000 distinct CDR3 sequences; 80% to 90% appear just once. The ten largest clones capture over 0.1% of the sample. Sequenced input: CD8+ T cells from PBMCs. Receptor source: a human donor with multiple sclerosis.

The chain combines TRBV28 with TRBJ2-7; TRBD2 aligns across 7 bases. V lost 5 bases and J lost 2; bases outside the gene matches: 6. The CDR3 totals 14 residues. From germline, CDR1 is MDHEN and CDR2 SYDVKM. This chain's CDR3 is CASSLLAAAYEQYF. The CDR3 DNA follows: TGTGCCAGCAGTCTCCTAGCGGCAGCCTACGAGCAGTACTTC.

This rearrangement joins TRBV4-1 to TRBJ1-4; no definite D call. Looked up from germline, CDR1 is MGHRA and CDR2 is YSYEKL. The CDR3 sequence is 15 residues long. V lost 4 bases and J 6 bases, leaving 15 bases between the germline ends. The CDR3 spells CASSPSTLEDEKLFF. For the CDR3, the DNA is TGCGCCAGCAGCCCGTCGACCCTAGAGGATGAAAAACTGTTTTTT.

The chain links TRBV7-3 to TRBJ2-1, with TRBD2 identical over 11 bases. Germline CDR1 SGHTA, CDR2 FQGTGA. V shed 3 bases, J shed 7 bases, and the junction held 2 bases outside the gene matches. CDR3 length: 14 amino acids. Written as DNA, the CDR3 is TGTGCCAGCAGCTTTAGCGGGAGGGGAAATGAGCAGTTCTTC. As protein: CASSFSGRGNEQFF.

This sequence joins TRBV14 and TRBJ2-7; the D call may be TRBD1 or TRBD2 (5 bases each). Germline V CDR1 and CDR2: SGHDN, FVKESK. Trimming shortened V by 3 bases and J by 3 bases, and 9 bases separated the two germline ends. The CDR3 contains 13 residues. CDR3 residues: CASSHGAFYEQYF. The DNA for the CDR3 is TGTGCCAGCAGCCACGGGGCATTCTACGAGCAGTACTTC.

V is TRBV7-9 and J is TRBJ1-4, with TRBD1 matching over 11 bases. The V gene's germline CDR1 is SEHNR and CDR2 FQNEAQ (reference sequence). With V trimmed by 5 bases and J by 6 bases, 5 bases remained unmatched. The CDR3 sequence is 15 residues long. The CDR3 is CASSPWTGGHEKLFF. CDR3 bases: TGTGCCAGCAGCCCCTGGACAGGGGGCCATGAAAAACTGTTTTTT.

The V call is TRBV6-1, the J call TRBJ2-7, with TRBD2 as a possible D gene (5 bases). From germline, CDR1 is MNHNS and CDR2 SASEGT. Deletions cut 1 base from V and 4 bases from J, with 8 bases between. CDR3 length equals 13 residues. CDR3 residues: CASSEERLYEQYF. Here the CDR3 DNA reads TGTGCCAGCAGTGAAGAGCGGTTATACGAGCAGTACTTC.

The rearrangement uses TRBV13 and TRBJ2-1; D unclear. The length of the CDR3 is 12 residues. Looked up from germline, CDR1 is PRHDT and CDR2 is FYEKMQ (reference sequence). Trimming pared 8 bases from V and 9 bases from J, leaving 14 bases between. CDR3 nucleotide sequence: TGTGCCAGCTCTTATGGGGTTAGTGAGCAGTTCTTC. This gives the protein CASSYGVSEQFF.

V is TRBV6-5 and J is TRBJ2-2; D tentatively fits TRBD1 or TRBD2 (5 bases each). Germline V lookup: CDR1 MNHEY, CDR2 SVGAGI. This CDR3 has 15 amino acids. Trimming took off 7 bases at V and 6 bases at J, with 18 bases between the two ends. The CDR3 bases are TGTGCCAGCACCCAGGGCCTAGGAGGCGCCGGGGAGCTGTTTTTT. Its protein product is CASTQGLGGAGELFF.

The chain recombines TRBV27 with TRBJ1-1, with no clear D. V was cut by 5 bases and J by 0 bases, with 10 bases left in between. The CDR3 length is 14 residues. CDR1 and CDR2 (germline): MNHEY, SMNVEV (reference sequence). This chain's CDR3 is CASSRLTLNTEAFF. The DNA of the CDR3 is TGTGCCAGCAGTCGACTGACCCTGAACACTGAAGCTTTCTTT.

The gene calls are TRBV27 and TRBJ1-5; no clear D. V was shortened by 6 bases and J by 2 bases, with 8 bases between the two germline ends. The CDR3 sequence is 13 residues long. Germline V gene sequence: CDR1 MNHEY, CDR2 SMNVEV (reference sequence). The DNA for the CDR3 is TGTGCCAGCAGCGGGCTAGGCAATCAGCCCCAGCATTTT. It codes for CASSGLGNQPQHF.

Here the CDR3 reads CASSEGRRGNDGYTF. The CDR3 DNA reads as TGTGCCAGCAGTGAAGGGCGGAGGGGAAATGATGGCTACACCTTC. This sequence joins TRBV2 and TRBJ1-2, with D maybe TRBD1 (5 bases). Trimming took 1 base from V and 6 from J, leaving 15 bases between them. Germline loops: CDR1 SNHLY, CDR2 FYNNEI. The CDR3 is 15 residues long.

This chain links TRBV5-1 with TRBJ2-3; D tentatively fits TRBD1 or TRBD2 (5 bases each). The CDR3 runs 16 residues. V dropped 0 bases and J dropped 0 bases, with 11 bases sitting between them. Looked up from germline, CDR1 is SGHRS and CDR2 is YFSETQ. The CDR3 loop reads CASSLVGTYSTDTQYF. The CDR3 DNA follows: TGCGCCAGCAGCTTGGTCGGGACCTACAGCACAGATACGCAGTATTTT.

The chain has TRBV13 and TRBJ2-3; no reliable D call. Germline CDR1 and CDR2: PRHDT and FYEKMQ (reference sequence). The CDR3 is made up of 13 amino acids. V was clipped by 3 bases and J by 5 bases, with 9 bases between them. The CDR3 loop is CASSFLFGDTQYF. CDR3 in DNA: TGTGCCAGCAGCTTTTTGTTTGGAGATACGCAGTATTTT.

The chain has TRBV30 and TRBJ1-1; 8 bases are a match to TRBD1. The J segment lost 9 bases and the V segment lost 1 base, leaving 7 bases of the junction unmatched. CDR1 and CDR2 (germline): GTSNPN, SVGIG (reference sequence). The CDR3 runs 13 residues. The chain's CDR3 is CAWSEGQGIQAFF. For the CDR3, the DNA is TGTGCCTGGAGTGAAGGACAGGGAATACAAGCTTTCTTT.

This chain connects TRBV7-2 to TRBJ2-5, with 9 bases fitting TRBD2. Germline assignment: CDR1 SGHTA and CDR2 FQGNSA. CDR3 length equals 16 residues. V lost 2 bases to trimming and J lost 1 base; unmatched junction nucleotides: 5. The CDR3 region is CASSLRASGVQETQYF. As DNA, the CDR3 is TGTGCCAGCAGCTTACGGGCTAGCGGGGTCCAAGAGACCCAGTACTTC.

Of note for this clonotype: Its ends do not fully match the called genes, so a read error is possible. The rearrangement joins TRBV15 to TRBJ1-4; perhaps TRBD1 as D (6 bases). Looked up from germline, CDR1 is LNHNV and CDR2 is YYDKDF (reference sequence). CDR3 length: 15 residues. CDR3 in DNA: TGTGCCACCGGCAGAACAGGGTGGACTAATGAAAAACTGTTTTTT. This gives the protein CATGRTGWTNEKLFF.

Turning to this clonotype: Compared with germline, one end of the junction differs, possibly owing to a read error. The chain recombines TRBV5-1 with TRBJ2-2; 8 positions agree with TRBD1. Germline V gives CDR1 SGHRS, CDR2 YFSETQ. The CDR3 consists of 17 residues. The CDR3 DNA reads as TGCGCCAGCAGCTTGGGCGACAGGGGCCGGAACGCCGGGGAGCTGTTTTTT. It specifies CASSLGDRGRNAGELFF.

The rearrangement uses TRBV3-1 and TRBJ1-1; no clear D gene. The germline V and J ends were trimmed by 1 base and 1 base, with 7 bases remaining between them. The CDR3 runs 14 residues. CDR1 is LGHDT and CDR2 is YNNKEL in the germline V gene (reference sequence). The CDR3: CASSQAWENTEAFF. CDR3 DNA sequence: TGTGCCAGCAGCCAAGCTTGGGAGAACACTGAAGCTTTCTTT.

CDR3 amino acids: CASSVDTRSGNTIYF. As DNA, the CDR3 is TGTGCCAGCAGCGTCGACACCCGCTCTGGAAACACCATATATTTT. The genes are TRBV3-1 and TRBJ1-3; D is unclear. Germline-derived CDR1 and CDR2 are LGHDT and YNNKEL (reference sequence). The ends were cut back, 5 bases at V and 0 bases at J, with 11 bases in the middle. The CDR3 extends over 15 amino acids.

The CDR3 DNA follows: TGTGCCAGCAGCTTAGTTAGGACAGGGTACGAGCAGTACTTC. Amino acids: CASSLVRTGYEQYF. This chain connects TRBV11-2 to TRBJ2-7; 8 nucleotides line up with TRBD1. V dropped 1 base and J dropped 4; count of bases not matched to a gene: 3. The CDR3 has 14 amino acids. The germline CDR1 and CDR2 sequences are SGHAT and FQNNGV.

V gene TRBV27 combines with J gene TRBJ2-7, with D perhaps matching TRBD2 (6 bases). This CDR3 is 12 amino acids long. From germline, CDR1 is MNHEY and CDR2 SMNVEV (reference sequence). V dropped 2 bases and J dropped 6 bases, with 8 bases sitting between them. In DNA, the CDR3 is TGTGCCAGCAGTTTAAGGGACTCCGAGCAGTACTTC. Translating gives CASSLRDSEQYF.

The chain links TRBV29-1 to TRBJ2-7, with D uncertain. Germline V CDR1 and CDR2: SQVTM, ANQGSEA. The CDR3 has 12 amino acids. With 4 bases removed from V and 0 bases from J, the gap between germline ends came to 7 bases. The CDR3, as DNA: TGCAGCGTTGTTGAGGACTCCTACGAGCAGTACTTC. The encoded protein is CSVVEDSYEQYF.

This sequence joins TRBV12-3 or TRBV12-4 and TRBJ2-1; D remains ambiguous. The CDR3 is 12 residues long. V dropped 3 bases and J dropped 6 bases, with 6 bases sitting between them. In DNA form, the CDR3 reads TGTGCCAGCAGTTTTAGAGTCAATGAGCAGTTCTTC. Its protein product is CASSFRVNEQFF.

The V call is TRBV27, the J call TRBJ1-1; the match to TRBD1 covers 7 bases. This CDR3 spans 11 amino acids. Per germline, CDR1 MNHEY and CDR2 SMNVEV (reference sequence). V was pared by 5 bases and J by 8 bases, with 2 bases of the junction left unmatched. The CDR3 reads CASSTGAEAFF. The CDR3 DNA is TGTGCCAGCAGTACAGGGGCCGAAGCTTTCTTT.

This clonotype was seen only a few times. The chain links TRBV28 to TRBJ2-7; TRBD2 aligns across 13 bases. V shed 4 bases, J shed 1 base, and the junction held 1 base outside the gene matches. The CDR3 covers 15 residues. The V gene's germline CDR1 is MDHEN and CDR2 SYDVKM. The CDR3 DNA reads TGTGCCAGCAGTTCGGGACTAGCGGGATCCTACGAGCAGTACTTC. As protein: CASSSGLAGSYEQYF.

This chain connects TRBV25-1 to TRBJ2-1; D is undetermined. The CDR3 is 15 amino acids. Looked up from germline, CDR1 is MGHDK and CDR2 is SYGVNS. Deletions cut 1 base from V and 2 bases from J, with 9 bases between. This CDR3 is CASSESGEPYNEQFF. The CDR3 DNA follows: TGTGCCAGCAGTGAATCGGGCGAACCCTACAATGAGCAGTTCTTC.

The CDR3 DNA reads as TGTGCCAGCAGTTCCCCATTTAGCGGGAGCACAGATACGCAGTATTTT. This gives the protein CASSSPFSGSTDTQYF. This rearrangement joins TRBV27 to TRBJ2-3; TRBD2 aligns across 7 bases. Unmatched junction bases numbered 7, after V lost 4 bases and J lost 0 bases. From germline, CDR1 is MNHEY and CDR2 SMNVEV (reference sequence). This CDR3 spans 16 amino acids.

The CDR3 bases are TGTGCCAGCAGCCCGAAACAGGGACACAATGAGCAGTTCTTC. It translates to CASSPKQGHNEQFF. This sequence joins TRBV7-3 and TRBJ2-1; tentatively, D is TRBD1 (6 bases). V lost 5 bases and J 5 bases, leaving 13 bases between the germline ends. In germline, CDR1 is SGHTA, CDR2 FQGTGA. The length of the CDR3 is 14 residues.

The V and J genes are TRBV3-1 and TRBJ1-4, with D unresolved. Germline-derived CDR1 and CDR2 are LGHDT and YNNKEL (reference sequence). V was trimmed by 4 bases and J by 3 bases, leaving 12 bases between them. CDR3 length: 15 amino acids. The CDR3 protein is CASSRGIWANEKLFF. The CDR3 DNA is TGTGCCAGCAGCCGAGGGATATGGGCTAATGAAAAACTGTTTTTT.

The chain couples TRBV30 to TRBJ2-2, with D unresolved. V dropped 6 bases and J dropped 3 bases, with 5 bases sitting between them. The CDR3 sequence is 11 residues long. Germline V gene data show CDR1 as GTSNPN and CDR2 as SVGIG (reference sequence). This chain's CDR3 is CACSHTGELFF. The CDR3 bases are TGTGCCTGCAGTCACACCGGGGAGCTGTTTTTT.

The chain uses TRBV28 and TRBJ2-3; possible D gene TRBD1, 7 bases. Germline V CDR1 and CDR2: MDHEN, SYDVKM. This CDR3 has 14 amino acids. With 4 bases removed from V and 5 bases from J, the gap between germline ends came to 13 bases. The CDR3 is CASSSQGGLDTQYF. CDR3 nucleotides: TGTGCCAGCAGTTCCCAGGGGGGTTTAGATACGCAGTATTTT.